This entry lists 24 T cell receptor beta chains sequenced from one sample in a study of blood T cell repertoires in COVID-19 (dated by TCRdb to 2018 to 2020). Library method: the immunoSEQ multiplex PCR assay. TCRdb took over this immuneACCESS table, retaining in-frame rearrangements with V and J assigned. Such tables are incomplete; in checked studies, under half of the missing clones stem from an unresolved V gene, and the remainder is unexplained. Present in this sample are roughly 200,000 clones, around 88% of which were seen just once. The ten largest clones capture around 7.9% of the sample. The sample consisted of peripheral blood. The receptors were sampled from a man aged 40-49 years with active or convalescent COVID-19.

The chain joins TRBV18 to TRBJ1-2; 7 nucleotides match TRBD1. The CDR3 spans 15 residues. Germline CDR1 reads KGHSH; CDR2 reads LQKENI. V dropped 3 bases and J dropped 2; count of bases not matched to a gene: 6. In DNA form, the CDR3 reads TGTGCCAGCTCACCGGCGGGACAGAGCAACTATGGCTACACCTTC. It translates to CASSPAGQSNYGYTF.

The chain recombines TRBV6-5 with TRBJ1-3; no reliable D call. Germline-derived CDR1 and CDR2 are MNHEY and SVGAGI. V shed 6 bases and J shed 0 bases, with 6 bases lying between them. CDR3 length equals 13 residues. CDR3 amino acids: CASREVSGNTIYF. DNA for the CDR3: TGTGCCAGCAGGGAGGTCTCTGGAAACACCATATATTTT.

This chain links TRBV5-1 with TRBJ2-1; TRBD2 matches at 8 bases. This CDR3 is 16 amino acids long. The V segment lost 4 bases and the J segment 9 bases; nucleotides outside the gene matches: 15. CDR1 is SGHRS, CDR2 YFSETQ, per germline. The CDR3 is CASSISGTRGGSEQFF. CDR3 in DNA: TGCGCCAGCAGCATCTCAGGGACCCGCGGGGGGAGTGAGCAGTTCTTC.

This chain connects TRBV2 to TRBJ2-1; 9 bases line up with TRBD1. Trimming removed 2 bases from V and 6 bases from J; junction bases left unmatched: 5. The CDR3 spans 15 residues. From germline, CDR1 is SNHLY and CDR2 FYNNEI. CDR3 nucleotide sequence: TGTGCCAGCAGTGAATTCGTGACAGGGGGCAATGAGCAGTTCTTC. Protein sequence: CASSEFVTGGNEQFF. Supplemented by reference TRBV2 and TRBJ2-1, the full variable domain reads EPEVTQTPSHQVTQMGQEVILRCVPISNHLYFYWYRQILGQKVEFLVSFYNNEISEKSEIFDDQFSVERPDGSNFTLKIRSTKLEDSAMYFCASSEFVTGGNEQFFGPGTRLTVL.

The CDR3 sequence: CASSLTGAQETQYF. The CDR3 region has the DNA TGTGCCAGCAGCCTCACTGGGGCCCAAGAGACCCAGTACTTC. The gene calls are TRBV6-5 and TRBJ2-5; TRBD1 is a possible D gene (5 bases). CDR3 length equals 14 residues. Germline V lookup: CDR1 MNHEY, CDR2 SVGAGI. V dropped 6 bases and J dropped 1 base, with 12 bases sitting between them.

This CDR3 reads CASSQRSGQGRTPKNIQYF. The DNA for the CDR3 is TGCGCCAGCAGTCAACGGTCGGGACAGGGAAGGACCCCCAAAAACATTCAGTACTTC. The chain combines TRBV23-1 with TRBJ2-4, with 9 bases matching TRBD1. TRBV23-1 is placed among ORFs of uncertain function. V lost 2 bases to trimming and J lost 2 bases; unmatched junction nucleotides: 13. The CDR3 sequence is 19 residues long.

The chain carries TRBV12-5 and TRBJ2-7, with D possibly being TRBD1 (6 bases). The CDR3 has 18 amino acids. Germline CDR1 reads LGHNT; CDR2 reads FRNRAP. Trimming cost V 0 bases and J 4 bases, with 22 bases left between them. The CDR3 region has the DNA TGTGCTAGTGGTTTGGTTCGATTCAGGGGAGTAACCGGATACGAGCAGTACTTC. This sequence encodes CASGLVRFRGVTGYEQYF. The full variable domain, rest sourced from reference TRBV12-5 and TRBJ2-7, is DARVTQTPRHKVTEMGQEVTMRCQPILGHNTVFWYRQTMMQGLELLAYFRNRAPLDDSGMPKDRFSAEMPDATLATLKIQPSEPRDSAVYFCASGLVRFRGVTGYEQYFGPGTRLTVT.

The V gene is TRBV7-8, the J gene TRBJ2-2; D ambiguous. V lost 6 bases, J lost 6 bases, and 8 bases lay in between. This CDR3 spans 12 amino acids. Germline V gene lookup returns CDR1 SGHVS and CDR2 FQNEAQ. CDR3 sequence: CASSFVPGELFF. DNA for the CDR3: TGTGCCAGCAGTTTCGTTCCCGGGGAGCTGTTTTTT.

The chain has TRBV27 and TRBJ1-2; TRBD1 aligns across 8 bases. The germline CDR1 and CDR2 sequences are MNHEY and SMNVEV (reference sequence). This CDR3 region has 17 residues. V shed 5 bases and J 5 bases; nucleotides not matched to a gene: 16. The CDR3 DNA follows: TGTGCCAGCAGTCCCCTCGCGCCCAACAGGGGGGATTATGGCTACACCTTC. It yields the protein CASSPLAPNRGDYGYTF.

The chain employs TRBV2 and TRBJ1-5, with 7 bases lining up with TRBD1. Per the germline V gene, CDR1 is SNHLY and CDR2 is FYNNEI. V was pared by 6 bases and J by 12 bases, with 5 bases of the junction left unmatched. The CDR3 is 11 residues long. The CDR3 bases are TGTGCCAGCAGAAGAACAGGGGACCAGCATTTT. Translated: CASRRTGDQHF.

The chain uses TRBV5-4 and TRBJ2-5; 7 bases align to TRBD1. With 5 bases clipped from V and 5 bases from J, the junction kept 6 bases outside the gene matches. This CDR3 region has 13 residues. The V gene's germline CDR1 is SGHNT and CDR2 YYREEE (reference sequence). CDR3 bases: TGTGCCAGCAGTGAGCAGGGGGTGGAGACCCAGTACTTC. This encodes CASSEQGVETQYF.

The gene calls are TRBV7-6 and TRBJ2-7; 7 bases are shared with TRBD1. V lost 6 bases to trimming and J lost 5 bases; unmatched junction nucleotides: 10. CDR3 length: 14 residues. The V gene's germline CDR1 is SGHVS and CDR2 FNYEAQ. Here the CDR3 DNA reads TGTGCCAGCAGTTTCAGGCAGGGGGTTGACGAGCAGTACTTC. Translation: CASSFRQGVDEQYF. The complete variable domain, with remaining parts taken from reference TRBV7-6 and TRBJ2-7, reads GAGVSQSPRYKVTKRGQDVALRCDPISGHVSLYWYRQALGQGPEFLTYFNYEAQQDKSGLPNDRFSAERPEGSISTLTIQRTEQRDSAMYRCASSFRQGVDEQYFGPGTRLTVT.

The chain is built from TRBV4-3 and TRBJ2-1, with 8 nucleotides matching TRBD1. The germline CDR1 and CDR2 sequences are LGHNA and YSLEER. The CDR3 is 13 residues long. V lost 6 bases to trimming and J lost 8 bases; unmatched junction nucleotides: 6. In nucleotides, the CDR3 is TGCGCCAGCAGTGAACAGGGGGGTGATGAGCAGTTCTTC. It codes for CASSEQGGDEQFF.

This chain uses TRBV18 with TRBJ2-1; 12 positions agree with TRBD2. Germline assignment: CDR1 KGHSH and CDR2 LQKENI. J gave up 7 bases and V 4 bases, and 11 bases lay outside the gene matches. This CDR3 has 17 amino acids. The CDR3 spells CASSRGLLAGGLNEQFF. CDR3 nucleotide sequence: TGTGCCAGCTCACGAGGTTTGCTAGCGGGAGGGCTTAATGAGCAGTTCTTC.

This clone was seen once. The chain has TRBV11-2 and TRBJ2-3; possibly TRBD1 for D (6 bases). Deletions cut 6 bases from V and 0 bases from J, with 13 bases between. The CDR3 covers 15 residues. CDR1 and CDR2 from the germline V gene are SGHAT and FQNNGV. The CDR3 spells CASRAQGTSTDTQYF. The CDR3 bases are TGTGCCAGCAGAGCACAGGGAACTAGCACAGATACGCAGTATTTT.

This chain joins TRBV7-3 and TRBJ1-3; D remains ambiguous. The CDR3 covers 15 residues. Germline loops: CDR1 SGHTA, CDR2 FQGTGA. The CDR3 loop is CPIKLRCYSGNTIYF. The CDR3 region has the DNA TGTCCCATTAAACTACGTTGCTACTCTGGAAACACCATATATTTT.

In this sample, this clone turned up once. The chain links TRBV27 to TRBJ1-1; D uncertain. V was cut by 3 bases and J by 1 base, with 9 bases left in between. Germline V CDR1 and CDR2: MNHEY, SMNVEV (reference sequence). The CDR3 length is 14 residues. DNA of the CDR3: TGTGCCAGCAGTTTTGGAGGGTCGAACACTGAAGCTTTCTTT. The encoded protein is CASSFGGSNTEAFF.

The V and J genes are TRBV5-5 and TRBJ2-7, with D hard to call. Germline CDR1 and CDR2: SGHKS and YYEKEE (reference sequence). V was pared by 2 bases and J by 2 bases, with 11 bases between. This CDR3 is built from 14 residues. In nucleotides, the CDR3 is TGTGCCAGCAGCTTCTTCCTAGACGCCTACGAGCAGTACTTC. Its translation is CASSFFLDAYEQYF.

This chain uses TRBV19 with TRBJ2-7, with D maybe TRBD1 (6 bases). The germline V and J ends were trimmed by 8 bases and 3 bases, with 17 bases remaining between them. Germline CDR1 and CDR2: LNHDA and SQIVND (reference sequence). The CDR3 is made up of 14 amino acids. This CDR3 reads CASSTGVWIYEQYF. CDR3 in DNA: TGTGCCAGTTCGACAGGCGTTTGGATCTACGAGCAGTACTTC.

CDR3 loop: CASSESSLTGEKLFF. The CDR3 DNA follows: TGTGCCAGCAGTGAATCGTCCCTTACTGGTGAAAAACTGTTTTTT. The J gene is TRBJ1-4, the V gene TRBV6-1; no clear D. Germline V gene sequence: CDR1 MNHNS, CDR2 SASEGT. The CDR3 extends over 15 amino acids. Between the trimmed V and J ends, which lost 2 bases and 7 bases, there was a span of 14 bases.

This clone appeared a few times. This sample also contains other DNA sequences that code for the same CDR3. The rearrangement links TRBV7-9 to TRBJ1-5; possibly TRBD1 for D (5 bases). V shed 5 bases and J shed 1 base, with 12 bases lying between them. Per the germline V gene, CDR1 is SEHNR and CDR2 is FQNEAQ (reference sequence). The CDR3 loop spans 15 amino acids. The CDR3 DNA reads TGTGCCAGCAGCCCTGCCGGGGGAAGCAATCAGCCCCAGCATTTT. As protein: CASSPAGGSNQPQHF. Using reference TRBV7-9 and TRBJ1-5 for the parts outside the CDR3, the full variable domain is DTGVSQNPRHKITKRGQNVTFRCDPISEHNRLYWYRQTLGQGPEFLTYFQNEAQLEKSRLLSDRFSAERPKGSFSTLEIQRTEQGDSAMYLCASSPAGGSNQPQHFGDGTRLSIL.

J is TRBJ2-1 and V is TRBV18; no clear D. The CDR3 extends over 14 amino acids. Deletions cut 2 bases from V and 6 bases from J, with 11 bases between. The V gene's germline CDR1 is KGHSH and CDR2 LQKENI. The CDR3 DNA reads TGTGCCAGCTCACCAGGGCAGCCACTCAATGAGCAGTTCTTC. It translates to CASSPGQPLNEQFF.

The rearrangement uses TRBV24-1 and TRBJ2-7, with a possible D match to TRBD2 (6 bases). The CDR3 totals 14 residues. Germline CDR1 and CDR2: KGHDR and SFDVKD. V was cut by 6 bases and J by 1 base, with 12 bases left in between. The CDR3 DNA reads as TGTGCCACCAGTTATCGGGAGCAGTCCTACGAGCAGTACTTC. It yields the protein CATSYREQSYEQYF.

The rearrangement links TRBV6-5 to TRBJ1-5, with D unclear. In germline, CDR1 is MNHEY, CDR2 SVGAGI. The V and J ends lost 2 bases and 3 bases respectively, with 8 bases between them. The CDR3 totals 14 residues. The CDR3 coding sequence is TGTGCCAGCAGTTACAGCAATCACAATCAGCCCCAGCATTTT. This codes for CASSYSNHNQPQHF.